This T cell receptor (beta chain) appears in the sequencing data of a study of neurological immune-mediated disorders. 5'RACE generated cDNA with 10-nucleotide random UMIs. Each CDR3 protein gets one entry after TCRdb re-called the 5' RACE reads with MiXCR. The sample holds more than 75,000 distinct CDR3 sequences; around 4.6% are singletons and the top ten take 2% to 2.5%. This clonotype was observed many times. Sequences were obtained from PBMCs. The sequence was obtained from a woman in her twenties or thirties with multiple sclerosis.

The CDR3 is CASSQGTGGGNQPQHF. Here the CDR3 DNA reads TGCGCCAGCAGCCAAGGGACAGGGGGCGGGAATCAGCCCCAGCATTTT. This sequence joins TRBV4-1 and TRBJ1-5, with 11 bases aligning to TRBD1. This CDR3 is built from 16 residues. The junction had 3 bases not matched to a gene; V was cut back by 1 base and J by 4 bases. The V gene's germline CDR1 is MGHRA and CDR2 YSYEKL.